This T cell receptor beta chain was sequenced for a study of blood T cell repertoires in COVID-19. The wider study: The United States, Italy and Spain supplied acute and convalescent COVID-19 samples. In each case, the material was cDNA or gDNA derived from T cells, B-cell-depleted T cells, or PBMCs.

How the authors handled the data: Quantification of nucleated cells was approximated via reference gene primer amplification. Produced via immunoSEQ multiplex PCR; TCRdb's table is partial and in-frame only. V, J and clone size are those of that table, while D and trimming were read from the DNA. The repertoire holds 300,000 or so clones, with about 90% as singletons. The CDR3 runs 18 residues. The germline V gene has CDR1 GTSNPN and CDR2 SVGIG (reference sequence). The J segment lost 2 bases and the V segment lost 3 bases, leaving 15 bases of the junction unmatched. Seattle patients were enrolled while actively infected and followed longitudinally. Only one count was recorded for this clone.

The specimen was peripheral blood. The TCR comes from a woman aged 25 to 45 with COVID-19, enrolled during active disease. This chain joins TRBV30 and TRBJ2-3; 9 nucleotides align to TRBD2. This chain's CDR3 is CAWRLGYSGSASTDTQYF. In nucleotides, the CDR3 is TGTGCCTGGAGACTGGGATATAGCGGGAGTGCATCCACAGATACGCAGTATTTT. The full variable domain, in which reference TRBV30 and TRBJ2-3 provide the parts outside the CDR3, is SQTIHQWPATLVQPVGSPLSLECTVEGTSNPNLYWYRQAAGRGLQLLFYSVGIGQISSEVPQNLSASRPQDRQFILSSKKLLLSDSGFYLCAWRLGYSGSASTDTQYFGPGTRLTVL.